This T cell receptor (beta chain) originates from a study of cytomegalovirus exposure and HLA in healthy donors. PCR was performed using 60 Vbeta and 13 Jbeta primers. Assay used: immunoSEQ multiplex PCR; TCRdb lists only in-frame clones, some missing. Among under 200,000 clones listed, roughly 84% were seen once. The CDR3 loop spans 12 amino acids. Losses at the gene ends were 2 bases for V and 11 bases for J; bases not matched to a gene: 9. Germline V gene sequence: CDR1 SQVTM, CDR2 ANQGSEA. This chain connects TRBV29-1 to TRBJ2-7; TRBD1 matches 7 bases. The clonotype comes from a man aged 25 to 40 in good health and CMV-seronegative. Sequenced input: PBMCs. The CDR3 bases are TGCAGCGTTGAATTGGTGGGACAGCAGGAGTACTTC. It is translated as CSVELVGQQEYF.